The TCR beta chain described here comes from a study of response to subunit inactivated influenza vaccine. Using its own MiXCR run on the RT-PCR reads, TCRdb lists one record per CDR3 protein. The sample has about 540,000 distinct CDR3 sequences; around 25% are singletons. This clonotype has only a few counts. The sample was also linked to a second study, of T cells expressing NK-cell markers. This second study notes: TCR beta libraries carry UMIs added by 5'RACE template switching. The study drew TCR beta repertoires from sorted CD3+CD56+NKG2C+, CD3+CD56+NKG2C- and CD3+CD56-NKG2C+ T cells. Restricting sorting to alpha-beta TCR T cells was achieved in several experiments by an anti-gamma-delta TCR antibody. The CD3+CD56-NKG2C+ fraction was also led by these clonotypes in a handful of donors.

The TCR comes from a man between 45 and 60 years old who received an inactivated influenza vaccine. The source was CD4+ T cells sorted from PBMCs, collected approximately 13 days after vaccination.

Here the CDR3 DNA reads TGTGCCAGCAGACTCCTCACCGGCACCGGGGAGCTGTTTTTT. Encoded protein: CASRLLTGTGELFF. V is TRBV12-3 or TRBV12-4 and J is TRBJ2-2; D unresolved. The CDR3 is made up of 14 amino acids. V lost 6 bases and J lost 4, with 12 bases in between.